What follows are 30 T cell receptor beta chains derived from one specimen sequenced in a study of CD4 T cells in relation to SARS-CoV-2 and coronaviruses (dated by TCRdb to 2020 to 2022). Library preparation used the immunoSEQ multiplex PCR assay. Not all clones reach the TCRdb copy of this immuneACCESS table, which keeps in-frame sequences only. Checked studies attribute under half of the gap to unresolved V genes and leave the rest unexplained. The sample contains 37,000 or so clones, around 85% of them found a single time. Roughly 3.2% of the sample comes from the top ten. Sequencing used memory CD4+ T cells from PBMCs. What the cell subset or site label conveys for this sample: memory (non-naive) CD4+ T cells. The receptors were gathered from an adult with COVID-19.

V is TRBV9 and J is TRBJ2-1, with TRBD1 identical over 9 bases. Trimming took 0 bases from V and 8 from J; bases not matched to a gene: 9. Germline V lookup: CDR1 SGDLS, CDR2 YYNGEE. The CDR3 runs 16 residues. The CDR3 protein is CASSVVLGQGLDEQFF. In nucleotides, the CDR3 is TGTGCCAGCAGCGTAGTCCTCGGACAGGGGTTGGATGAGCAGTTCTTC.

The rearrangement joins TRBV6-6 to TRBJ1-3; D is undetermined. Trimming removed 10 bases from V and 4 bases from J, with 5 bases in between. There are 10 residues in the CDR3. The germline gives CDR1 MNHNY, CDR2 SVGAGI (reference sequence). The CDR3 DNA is TGTGCCATAAGGGGAAACACCATATATTTT. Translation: CAIRGNTIYF.

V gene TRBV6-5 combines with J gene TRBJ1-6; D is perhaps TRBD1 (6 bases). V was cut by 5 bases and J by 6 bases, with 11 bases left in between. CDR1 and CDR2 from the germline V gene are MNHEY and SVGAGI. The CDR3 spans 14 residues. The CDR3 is CASSTGQFNSPLHF. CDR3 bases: TGTGCCAGCAGTACAGGACAGTTTAATTCACCCCTCCACTTT.

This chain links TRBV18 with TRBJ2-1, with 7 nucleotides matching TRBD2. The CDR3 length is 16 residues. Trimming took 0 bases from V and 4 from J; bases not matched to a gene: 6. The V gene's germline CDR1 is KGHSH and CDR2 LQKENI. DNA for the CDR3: TGTGCCAGCTCACCACCGAATCGCGGGAGTTACAATGAGCAGTTCTTC. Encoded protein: CASSPPNRGSYNEQFF.

The CDR3 region has the DNA TGCAGCGGGTTCGGACAGGGCGGGGGCTACACCTTC. Translating it yields CSGFGQGGGYTF. J is TRBJ1-2 and V is TRBV29-1; 8 bases agree with TRBD1. Germline CDR1 and CDR2: SQVTM and ANQGSEA. V dropped 7 bases and J dropped 8; count of bases not matched to a gene: 9. The CDR3 runs to 12 residues.

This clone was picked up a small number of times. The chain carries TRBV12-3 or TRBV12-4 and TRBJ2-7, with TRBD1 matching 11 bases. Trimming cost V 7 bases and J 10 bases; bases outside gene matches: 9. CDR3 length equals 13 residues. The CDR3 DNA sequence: TGTGCCAGCAATCCGGGACAGGGGGTGGCACAGTACTTC. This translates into CASNPGQGVAQYF.

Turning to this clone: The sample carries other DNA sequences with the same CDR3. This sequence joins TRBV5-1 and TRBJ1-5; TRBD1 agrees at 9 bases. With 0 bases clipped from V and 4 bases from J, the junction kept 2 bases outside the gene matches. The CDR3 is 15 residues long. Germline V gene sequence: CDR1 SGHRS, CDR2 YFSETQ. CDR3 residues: CASSLDGQGNQPQHF. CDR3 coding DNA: TGCGCCAGCAGCTTGGATGGACAGGGGAATCAGCCCCAGCATTTT.

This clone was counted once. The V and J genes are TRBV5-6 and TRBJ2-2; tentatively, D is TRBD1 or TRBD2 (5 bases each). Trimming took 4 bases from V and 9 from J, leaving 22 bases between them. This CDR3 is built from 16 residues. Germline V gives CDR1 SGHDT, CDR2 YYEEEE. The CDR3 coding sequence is TGTGCCAGCAGCACGGTCGGGGCGGAGTGGCGCCGGGAGCTGTTTTTT. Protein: CASSTVGAEWRRELFF.

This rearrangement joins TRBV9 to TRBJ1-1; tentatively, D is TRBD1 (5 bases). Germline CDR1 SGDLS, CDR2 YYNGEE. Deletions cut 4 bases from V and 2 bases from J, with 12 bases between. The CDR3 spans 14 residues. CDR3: CASSPGFVNTEAFF. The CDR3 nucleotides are TGTGCCAGCAGCCCAGGGTTTGTTAACACTGAAGCTTTCTTT. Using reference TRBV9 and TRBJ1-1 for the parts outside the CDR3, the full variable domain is DSGVTQTPKHLITATGQRVTLRCSPRSGDLSVYWYQQSLDQGLQFLIQYYNGEERAKGNILERFSAQQFPDLHSELNLSSLELGDSALYFCASSPGFVNTEAFFGQGTRLTVV.

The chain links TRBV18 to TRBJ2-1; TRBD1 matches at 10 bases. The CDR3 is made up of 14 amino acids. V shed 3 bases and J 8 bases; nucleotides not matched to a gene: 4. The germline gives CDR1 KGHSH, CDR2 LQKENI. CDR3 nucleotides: TGTGCCAGCTCACCTGGGACAGGGGTGGATGAGCAGTTCTTC. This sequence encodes CASSPGTGVDEQFF. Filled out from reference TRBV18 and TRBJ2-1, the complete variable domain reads NAGVMQNPRHLVRRRGQEARLRCSPMKGHSHVYWYRQLPEEGLKFMVYLQKENIIDESGMPKERFSAEFPKEGPSILRIQQVVRGDSAAYFCASSPGTGVDEQFFGPGTRLTVL.

The CDR3 nucleotides are TGCGCCAGCAGCTTGGGTCCTACGGGGGCAAACACTGAAGCTTTCTTT. Translation gives CASSLGPTGANTEAFF. V usage is TRBV5-1 and J usage is TRBJ1-1, with a weak D call TRBD1 (6 bases). Trimming left V 0 bases short and J 2 bases short, with 14 bases between. Germline V gives CDR1 SGHRS, CDR2 YFSETQ. The CDR3 has 16 residues.

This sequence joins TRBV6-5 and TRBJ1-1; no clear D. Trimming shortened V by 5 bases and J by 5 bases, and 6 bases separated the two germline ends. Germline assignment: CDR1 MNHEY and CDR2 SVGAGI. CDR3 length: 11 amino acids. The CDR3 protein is CASSHGTEAFF. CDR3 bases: TGTGCCAGCAGTCACGGGACTGAAGCTTTCTTT.

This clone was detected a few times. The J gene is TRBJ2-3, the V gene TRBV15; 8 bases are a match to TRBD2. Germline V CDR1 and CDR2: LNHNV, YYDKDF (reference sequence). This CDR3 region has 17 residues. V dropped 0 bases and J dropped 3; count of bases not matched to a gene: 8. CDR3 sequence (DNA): TGTGCCACCAGCAGAGATCTCGGGGGGGGCGCGACAGATACGCAGTATTTT. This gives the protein CATSRDLGGGATDTQYF.

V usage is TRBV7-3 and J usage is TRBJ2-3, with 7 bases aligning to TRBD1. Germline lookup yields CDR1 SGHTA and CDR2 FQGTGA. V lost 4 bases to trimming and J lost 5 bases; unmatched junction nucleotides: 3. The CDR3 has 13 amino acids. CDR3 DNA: TGTGCCAGCAGCTCCCAGGGGGAAGATACGCAGTATTTT. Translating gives CASSSQGEDTQYF.

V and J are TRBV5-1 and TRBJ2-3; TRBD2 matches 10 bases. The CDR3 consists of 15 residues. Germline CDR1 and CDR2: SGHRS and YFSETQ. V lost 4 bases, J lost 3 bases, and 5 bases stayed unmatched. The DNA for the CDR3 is TGCGCCAGCAGCGTTAGCGGGAGGATGACAGATACGCAGTATTTT. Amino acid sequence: CASSVSGRMTDTQYF.

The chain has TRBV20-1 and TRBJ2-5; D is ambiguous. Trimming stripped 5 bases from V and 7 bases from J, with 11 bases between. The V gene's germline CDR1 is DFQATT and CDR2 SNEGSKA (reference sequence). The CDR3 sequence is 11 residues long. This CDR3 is CSAGPKVTQYF. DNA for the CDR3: TGCAGTGCTGGGCCGAAAGTGACCCAGTACTTC.

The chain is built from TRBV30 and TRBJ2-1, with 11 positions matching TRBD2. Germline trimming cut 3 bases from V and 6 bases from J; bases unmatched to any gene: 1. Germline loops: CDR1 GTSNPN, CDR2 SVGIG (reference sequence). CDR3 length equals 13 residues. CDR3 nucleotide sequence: TGTGCCTGGAGACTAGCGGGAGCCAATGAGCAGTTCTTC. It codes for CAWRLAGANEQFF.

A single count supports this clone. The CDR3 reads CASSKDRTTDTQYF. The CDR3 DNA reads as TGTGCCAGCAGCAAGGACAGGACCACAGATACGCAGTATTTT. The chain employs TRBV7-7 and TRBJ2-3; 7 nucleotides line up with TRBD1. CDR1 is SSHAT and CDR2 is FNYEAQ in the germline V gene (reference sequence). Trimming at V came to 5 bases and at J to 2 bases, leaving 4 bases not matched to a gene. CDR3 length: 14 residues.

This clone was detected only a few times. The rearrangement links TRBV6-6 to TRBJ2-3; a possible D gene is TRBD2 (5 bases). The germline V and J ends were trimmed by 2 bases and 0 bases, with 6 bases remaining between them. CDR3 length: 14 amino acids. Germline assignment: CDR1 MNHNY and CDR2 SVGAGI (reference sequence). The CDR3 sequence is CASSYGGSTDTQYF. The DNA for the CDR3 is TGTGCCAGCAGTTACGGCGGGAGCACAGATACGCAGTATTTT.

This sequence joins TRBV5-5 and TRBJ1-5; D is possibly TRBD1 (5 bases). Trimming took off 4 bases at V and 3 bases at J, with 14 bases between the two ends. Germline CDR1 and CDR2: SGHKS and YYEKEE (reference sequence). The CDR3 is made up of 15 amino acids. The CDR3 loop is CASSRVGGSNQPQHF. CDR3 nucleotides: TGTGCCAGCAGCCGGGTTGGGGGTTCCAATCAGCCCCAGCATTTT.

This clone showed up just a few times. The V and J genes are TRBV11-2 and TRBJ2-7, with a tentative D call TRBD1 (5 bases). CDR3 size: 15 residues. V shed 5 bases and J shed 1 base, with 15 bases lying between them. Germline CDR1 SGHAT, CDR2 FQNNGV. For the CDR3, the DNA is TGTGCCAGCAGCCCGAGCAGGGTGGAGTCCTACGAGCAGTACTTC. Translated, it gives CASSPSRVESYEQYF.

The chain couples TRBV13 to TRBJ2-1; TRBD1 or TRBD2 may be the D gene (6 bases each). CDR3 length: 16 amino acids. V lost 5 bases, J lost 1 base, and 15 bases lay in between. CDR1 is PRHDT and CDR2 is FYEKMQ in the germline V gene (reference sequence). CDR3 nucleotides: TGTGCCAGCAGCCGATATACAGGGAGGTCCTACAATGAGCAGTTCTTC. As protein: CASSRYTGRSYNEQFF.

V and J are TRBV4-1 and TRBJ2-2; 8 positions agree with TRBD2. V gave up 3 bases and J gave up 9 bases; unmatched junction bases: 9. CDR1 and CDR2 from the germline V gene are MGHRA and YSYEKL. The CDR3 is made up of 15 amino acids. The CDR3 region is CASSHPPSGSRELFF. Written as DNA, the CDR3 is TGCGCCAGCAGCCACCCTCCCAGCGGGAGCAGGGAGCTGTTTTTT.

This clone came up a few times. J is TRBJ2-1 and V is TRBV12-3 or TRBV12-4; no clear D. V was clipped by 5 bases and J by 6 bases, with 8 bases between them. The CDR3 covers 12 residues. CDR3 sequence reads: CASSPRPNEQFF. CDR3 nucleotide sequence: TGTGCCAGCAGTCCCCGCCCCAATGAGCAGTTCTTC.

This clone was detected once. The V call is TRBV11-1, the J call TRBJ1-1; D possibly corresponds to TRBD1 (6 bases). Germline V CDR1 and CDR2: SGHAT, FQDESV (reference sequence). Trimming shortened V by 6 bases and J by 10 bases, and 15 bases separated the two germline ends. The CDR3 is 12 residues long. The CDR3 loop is CASRPTRGRAFF. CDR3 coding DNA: TGTGCCAGCAGACCGACCCGGGGGCGAGCTTTCTTT.

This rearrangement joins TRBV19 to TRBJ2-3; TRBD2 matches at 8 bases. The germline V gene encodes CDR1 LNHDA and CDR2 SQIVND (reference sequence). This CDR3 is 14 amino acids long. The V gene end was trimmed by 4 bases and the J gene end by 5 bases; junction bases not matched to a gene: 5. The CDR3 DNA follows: TGTGCCAGTAGTACAAGCGGGAGTAAAGATACGCAGTATTTT. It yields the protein CASSTSGSKDTQYF.

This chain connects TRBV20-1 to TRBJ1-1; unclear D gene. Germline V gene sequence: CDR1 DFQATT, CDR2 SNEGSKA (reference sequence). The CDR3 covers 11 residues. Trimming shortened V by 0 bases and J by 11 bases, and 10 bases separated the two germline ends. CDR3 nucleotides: TGCAGTGCTAGAGATCCAAGGGAGGCTTTCTTT. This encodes CSARDPREAFF.

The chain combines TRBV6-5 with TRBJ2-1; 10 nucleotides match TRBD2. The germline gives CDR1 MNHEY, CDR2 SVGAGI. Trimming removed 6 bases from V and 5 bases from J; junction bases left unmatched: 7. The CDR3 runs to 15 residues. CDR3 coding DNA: TGTGCCAGCAGACCATGGACTAGCGGTAACAATGAGCAGTTCTTC. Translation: CASRPWTSGNNEQFF.

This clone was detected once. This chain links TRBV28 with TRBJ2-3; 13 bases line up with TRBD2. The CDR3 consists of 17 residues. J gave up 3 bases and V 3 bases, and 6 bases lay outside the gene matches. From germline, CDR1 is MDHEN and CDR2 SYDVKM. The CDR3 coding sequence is TGTGCCAGCAGTTTTTCCAGGACTAGCGGGAGTACAGATACGCAGTATTTT. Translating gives CASSFSRTSGSTDTQYF.

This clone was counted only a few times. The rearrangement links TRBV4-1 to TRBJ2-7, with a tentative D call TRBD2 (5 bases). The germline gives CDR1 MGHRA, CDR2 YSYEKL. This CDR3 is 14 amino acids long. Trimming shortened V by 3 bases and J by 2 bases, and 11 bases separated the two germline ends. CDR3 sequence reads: CASSQADSAYEQYF. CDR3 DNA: TGCGCCAGCAGCCAGGCGGACTCGGCCTACGAGCAGTACTTC.